This T cell receptor beta chain is from a study of CD4 T cells in relation to SARS-CoV-2 and coronaviruses. Germline assignment: CDR1 SNHLY and CDR2 FYNNEI. The CDR3 consists of 11 residues. Trimming removed 5 bases at V and 4 bases at J, with 6 bases between. Before the COVID-19 pandemic, during about 2011-2019, CD4+ T cells were taken from unexposed donors. After about 11 days of culture, CD4+ T cells were isolated. As to this clone: Its specificity is unknown.

Produced via immunoSEQ multiplex PCR; TCRdb's table is partial and in-frame only. The sample consists of tens of thousands of clones, approximately 79% of them appearing once. V and J are TRBV2 and TRBJ2-7; D not certain. The sequencing input was CD4+ T cells from PBMCs, cultured in vitro. This sequence originates from a human donor in good health. The CDR3 spells CASSIAYEQYF. The CDR3 DNA sequence: TGTGCCAGCAGTATTGCTTACGAGCAGTACTTC. Looking up the rest from reference TRBV2 and TRBJ2-7 gives the full variable domain: EPEVTQTPSHQVTQMGQEVILRCVPISNHLYFYWYRQILGQKVEFLVSFYNNEISEKSEIFDDQFSVERPDGSNFTLKIRSTKLEDSAMYFCASSIAYEQYFGPGTRLTVT.